This TCR beta chain stems from a study of blood T cell repertoires in COVID-19. Study details: The United States, Italy and Spain were the sources of the acute and convalescent COVID-19 samples.

Authors' analysis steps: The authors estimated nucleated cell counts from reference gene primer amplification. The table came from immunoSEQ multiplex PCR; TCRdb's copy has only in-frame clones and leaves some out. The V and J calls and clone size were taken over from that table, and D and trimming were inferred from the DNA. This table holds some 330,000 clones, around nine tenths found once. CDR3 length: 16 residues. The V end was cut by 0 bases, the J end by 4 bases, with 11 bases between. Germline CDR1 and CDR2: SGHDT and YYEEEE. The sequence came from a man aged 25-40 years who had recovered from COVID-19. Sequenced sample: PBMCs or T cells enriched from blood (not recorded which). The chain has TRBV5-6 and TRBJ1-6; perhaps TRBD1 as D (5 bases). The CDR3 sequence: CASSLARRQYNSPLHF. CDR3 bases: TGTGCCAGCAGCTTGGCTCGACGACAGTATAATTCACCCCTCCACTTT.